What follows are 28 T cell receptor beta chains derived from one specimen sequenced in a study of T cell responses to AZD1222 COVID-19 vaccine. Sequenced by immunoSEQ multiplex PCR; TCRdb stores in-frame clones only, minus some. Of about 170,000 clones listed, more than 80% are singletons. The input for sequencing was peripheral blood, taken on day 0 of AZD1222 vaccination. The receptors stem from an adult in good health.

This rearrangement joins TRBV28 to TRBJ1-2; TRBD1 matches 7 bases. CDR1 and CDR2 from the germline V gene are MDHEN and SYDVKM. The CDR3 runs 13 residues. Trimming at V came to 5 bases and at J to 6 bases, leaving 6 bases not matched to a gene. The CDR3 DNA reads TGTGCCAGCAGTCTTATAGACAGGGATGGCTACACCTTC. It specifies CASSLIDRDGYTF.

V usage is TRBV6-1 and J usage is TRBJ1-3, with D hard to call. The CDR3 sequence is 14 residues long. Germline V gene data show CDR1 as MNHNS and CDR2 as SASEGT. With 1 base removed from V and 9 bases from J, the gap between germline ends came to 13 bases. CDR3 in amino acids: CASSEDWRVITIYF. The CDR3 coding sequence is TGTGCCAGCAGTGAAGATTGGAGAGTCATCACCATATATTTT.

The rearrangement uses TRBV7-6 and TRBJ2-7, with 10 positions matching TRBD1. From germline, CDR1 is SGHVS and CDR2 FNYEAQ. V lost 5 bases, J lost 1 base, and 5 bases stayed unmatched. CDR3 length: 15 residues. As DNA, the CDR3 is TGTGCCAGCAGCCTGTGGACAGGGGGATCCTACGAGCAGTACTTC. It is translated as CASSLWTGGSYEQYF. The full variable domain, rest sourced from reference TRBV7-6 and TRBJ2-7, is GAGVSQSPRYKVTKRGQDVALRCDPISGHVSLYWYRQALGQGPEFLTYFNYEAQQDKSGLPNDRFSAERPEGSISTLTIQRTEQRDSAMYRCASSLWTGGSYEQYFGPGTRLTVT.

CDR3 amino acids: CASSLSGTPYEQYF. CDR3 nucleotides: TGTGCCAGCAGCTTATCCGGCACTCCATACGAGCAGTACTTC. The chain employs TRBV5-4 and TRBJ2-7; no definite D call. CDR1 SGHNT and CDR2 YYREEE come from the germline V gene (reference sequence). The CDR3 runs 14 residues. Deletions cut 2 bases from V and 4 bases from J, with 13 bases between.

As DNA, the CDR3 is TGTGCCAGCAGTGAAGCGACCAGCGGGAGGAGCACAGATACGCAGTATTTT. It codes for CASSEATSGRSTDTQYF. This chain links TRBV2 with TRBJ2-3, with 9 nucleotides matching TRBD2. The length of the CDR3 is 17 residues. Germline V lookup: CDR1 SNHLY, CDR2 FYNNEI. The junction had 4 bases not matched to a gene; V was cut back by 0 bases and J by 0 bases.

The chain has TRBV5-4 and TRBJ2-5; no reliable D call. Trimming left V 0 bases short and J 2 bases short, with 11 bases between. Germline CDR1 reads SGHNT; CDR2 reads YYREEE (reference sequence). The CDR3 runs 15 residues. CDR3 sequence: CASSLALFQQETQYF. Written as DNA, the CDR3 is TGTGCCAGCAGCTTGGCCCTTTTCCAACAAGAGACCCAGTACTTC.

This chain joins TRBV3-1 (or the pseudogene TRBV3-2) and TRBJ2-1; 9 nucleotides agree with TRBD2. Germline CDR1 reads LGHDT; CDR2 reads YNNKEL (reference sequence). The CDR3 is 17 residues long. V was clipped by 1 base and J by 10 bases; unmatched bases: 14. CDR3 bases: TGTGCCAGCAGCCAAGTCGCGGGAGGGCTCGGAGGCTCGGAGCAGTTCTTC. Translated, it gives CASSQVAGGLGGSEQFF.

The chain joins TRBV4-1 to TRBJ2-7; TRBD2 matches 16 bases. Germline V gives CDR1 MGHRA, CDR2 YSYEKL. Trimming at V came to 0 bases and at J to 4 bases, leaving 3 bases not matched to a gene. The CDR3 totals 17 residues. The CDR3 spells CASSQDWGLAGGYEQYF. The CDR3 region has the DNA TGCGCCAGCAGCCAAGATTGGGGACTAGCGGGAGGGTACGAGCAGTACTTC.

The chain couples TRBV13 to TRBJ1-2; 7 nucleotides agree with TRBD1. Germline V gene data show CDR1 as PRHDT and CDR2 as FYEKMQ (reference sequence). The length of the CDR3 is 13 residues. V dropped 6 bases and J dropped 4; count of bases not matched to a gene: 5. The CDR3 region has the DNA TGTGCCAGCAGTCGACAGGGCAGCTATGGCTACACCTTC. This gives the protein CASSRQGSYGYTF.

CDR3 loop: CASSYPPDRLSYEQYF. CDR3 DNA: TGTGCCAGCAGTTACCCGCCGGACAGGTTATCCTACGAGCAGTACTTC. The rearrangement uses TRBV6-5 and TRBJ2-7; 7 bases are a match to TRBD1. The CDR3 is 16 amino acids. The J segment lost 1 base and the V segment lost 2 bases, leaving 8 bases of the junction unmatched. Germline values: CDR1 MNHEY, CDR2 SVGAGI.

The chain employs TRBV18 and TRBJ1-1; the D gene is possibly TRBD1 (6 bases). The CDR3 consists of 17 residues. With 4 bases removed from V and 3 bases from J, the gap between germline ends came to 21 bases. Germline V CDR1 and CDR2: KGHSH, LQKENI. As DNA, the CDR3 is TGTGCCAGCTCACTCCGTCTAATCTTACAGGGCCACACTGAAGCTTTCTTT. Translation gives CASSLRLILQGHTEAFF.

The CDR3 DNA follows: TGTGCCAGCAGCTGGGACCTTGGCTACACCTTC. Residues: CASSWDLGYTF. The chain recombines TRBV5-4 with TRBJ1-2; maybe TRBD1 (5 bases). The germline CDR1 and CDR2 sequences are SGHNT and YYREEE (reference sequence). V lost 3 bases to trimming and J lost 7 bases, with 7 bases between them. CDR3 length: 11 residues.

This chain joins TRBV9 and TRBJ2-3, with TRBD1 matching 9 bases. CDR1 SGDLS and CDR2 YYNGEE come from the germline V gene. The junction had 4 bases not matched to a gene; V was cut back by 4 bases and J by 1 base. The CDR3 has 15 amino acids. CDR3 coding DNA: TGTGCCAGCAGCTCGCGGACAGGGGGCACAGATACGCAGTATTTT. It yields the protein CASSSRTGGTDTQYF. The full variable domain, in which reference TRBV9 and TRBJ2-3 provide the parts outside the CDR3, is DSGVTQTPKHLITATGQRVTLRCSPRSGDLSVYWYQQSLDQGLQFLIQYYNGEERAKGNILERFSAQQFPDLHSELNLSSLELGDSALYFCASSSRTGGTDTQYFGPGTRLTVL.

In this sample, this clone turned up a few times. The chain recombines TRBV25-1 with TRBJ1-4, with D perhaps matching TRBD1 (5 bases). Trimming cost V 7 bases and J 8 bases, with 14 bases left between them. Germline values: CDR1 MGHDK, CDR2 SYGVNS. The CDR3 is made up of 13 amino acids. CDR3 DNA sequence: TGTGCCAGCACGGGGCAGGGTTGGGAAAAACTGTTTTTT. This codes for CASTGQGWEKLFF. Based on the CDR3 plus reference TRBV25-1 and TRBJ1-4, the full variable domain is EADIYQTPRYLVIGTGKKITLECSQTMGHDKMYWYQQDPGMELHLIHYSYGVNSTEKGDLSSESTVSRIRTEHFPLTLESARPSHTSQYLCASTGQGWEKLFFGSGTQLSVL.

This chain joins TRBV2 and TRBJ2-3; 10 bases line up with TRBD2. Germline loops: CDR1 SNHLY, CDR2 FYNNEI. The CDR3 totals 15 residues. Trimming took 4 bases from V and 6 from J; bases not matched to a gene: 7. This chain's CDR3 is CASSVGLAVPDTQYF. Here the CDR3 DNA reads TGTGCCAGCAGTGTTGGACTAGCGGTTCCGGATACGCAGTATTTT.

The chain links TRBV19 to TRBJ2-5; 8 bases are shared with TRBD2. CDR3 length equals 15 residues. With 2 bases clipped from V and 7 bases from J, the junction kept 9 bases outside the gene matches. From germline, CDR1 is LNHDA and CDR2 SQIVND (reference sequence). The DNA for the CDR3 is TGTGCCAGTAGTATAACCCCCCGGGAGGGTGGGACCCAGTACTTC. Amino acids: CASSITPREGGTQYF.

This clone was observed once. The rearrangement uses TRBV12-3 or TRBV12-4 and TRBJ1-2, with D possibly being TRBD1 (5 bases). Trimming pared 6 bases from V and 6 bases from J, leaving 11 bases between. This CDR3 is built from 12 residues. The CDR3 nucleotides read TGTGCCAGCAGACCAGGGTCGGATGGCTACACCTTC. Residues: CASRPGSDGYTF.

This chain joins TRBV6-1 and TRBJ2-1, with 13 bases identical to TRBD2. CDR1 and CDR2 (germline): MNHNS, SASEGT. The ends lost 3 bases at V and 9 bases at J; junction bases unmatched: 5. The CDR3 runs 15 residues. CDR3 region: CASSEGLAGLGEQFF. The CDR3 nucleotides read TGTGCCAGCAGTGAGGGACTAGCGGGGCTCGGTGAGCAGTTCTTC.

V is TRBV23-1 and J is TRBJ1-4; D unresolved. Being an ORF, TRBV23-1 has a function that is uncertain. The CDR3 covers 16 residues. V was pared by 4 bases and J by 8 bases, with 20 bases between. The CDR3 nucleotides read TGCGCCAGCAGTCCGAAAAGTCTCGAGTTCGTGGAAAAACTGTTTTTT. This sequence encodes CASSPKSLEFVEKLFF.

The chain couples TRBV2 to TRBJ2-7, with 7 bases aligning to TRBD2. V gave up 2 bases and J gave up 0 bases; unmatched junction bases: 4. The CDR3 runs 15 residues. Germline V gives CDR1 SNHLY, CDR2 FYNNEI. CDR3 sequence (DNA): TGTGCCAGCAGTGAATCGCGGGAGCGCTCCTACGAGCAGTACTTC. It yields the protein CASSESRERSYEQYF.

The V and J genes are TRBV4-1 and TRBJ1-2, with D perhaps TRBD1 (6 bases). This CDR3 region has 18 residues. The V and J ends lost 4 bases and 1 base respectively, with 22 bases between them. Germline CDR1 reads MGHRA; CDR2 reads YSYEKL. CDR3 in amino acids: CASSPVRSKGDHNYGYTF. The DNA of the CDR3 is TGCGCCAGCAGCCCCGTTCGAAGTAAGGGGGACCATAACTATGGCTACACCTTC.

The rearrangement uses TRBV3-1 (or the pseudogene TRBV3-2) and TRBJ1-3, with TRBD1 matching over 9 bases. This CDR3 spans 17 amino acids. V lost 3 bases and J lost 0; bases outside the gene matches: 6. Germline V gene data show CDR1 as LGHDT and CDR2 as YNNKEL (reference sequence). CDR3 protein: CASSHGTGMSSGNTIYF. The CDR3 bases are TGTGCCAGCAGCCACGGGACAGGGATGAGCTCTGGAAACACCATATATTTT.

Only one count was recorded for this clone. The chain uses TRBV19 and TRBJ1-5; D is perhaps TRBD1 (5 bases). V lost 9 bases to trimming and J lost 11 bases, with 14 bases between them. Germline loops: CDR1 LNHDA, CDR2 SQIVND (reference sequence). CDR3 length: 11 residues. The CDR3 nucleotides are TGTGCCAGCCATGGCGTCAGGGCCCAGCATTTT. Translation: CASHGVRAQHF. Full variable domain (remainder filled in from reference TRBV19 and TRBJ1-5): DGGITQSPKYLFRKEGQNVTLSCEQNLNHDAMYWYRQDPGQGLRLIYYSQIVNDFQKGDIAEGYSVSREKKESFPLTVTSAQKNPTAFYLCASHGVRAQHFGDGTRLSIL.

This chain uses TRBV5-8 with TRBJ2-1; no definite D call. This CDR3 comprises 11 residues. CDR1 SGHTS and CDR2 YDEGEE come from the germline V gene. The V gene lost 5 bases and the J gene lost 9 bases, with 9 bases spanning the gap. The CDR3 DNA reads TGTGCCAGCAGTCGTGTTGGTGAGCAGTTCTTC. Its protein product is CASSRVGEQFF.

The gene calls are TRBV11-2 and TRBJ2-3; possibly TRBD1 for D (6 bases). The CDR3 loop spans 19 amino acids. Trimming left V 0 bases short and J 6 bases short, with 25 bases between. The germline gives CDR1 SGHAT, CDR2 FQNNGV. The CDR3 reads CASSLESSRAVGAVDTQYF. The CDR3, as DNA: TGTGCCAGCAGCTTAGAAAGCTCTCGGGCGGTGGGGGCCGTGGATACGCAGTATTTT.

This chain joins TRBV3-1 (or the pseudogene TRBV3-2) and TRBJ2-3; D ambiguous. This CDR3 spans 17 amino acids. Germline values: CDR1 LGHDT, CDR2 YNNKEL (reference sequence). Trimming removed 2 bases from V and 3 bases from J, with 18 bases in between. The chain's CDR3 is CASSQWSSGSRTDTQYF. The CDR3 nucleotides are TGTGCCAGCAGCCAATGGAGCTCTGGCTCCAGAACAGATACGCAGTATTTT.

V and J are TRBV6-4 and TRBJ2-3; D possibly uses TRBD1 or TRBD2 (5 bases each). Trimming removed 4 bases from V and 2 bases from J, with 10 bases in between. The CDR3 has 14 residues. Per the germline V gene, CDR1 is MRHNA and CDR2 is SNTAGT. The CDR3 DNA follows: TGTGCCAGCAGTGGCCGGGACCACACAGATACGCAGTATTTT. It codes for CASSGRDHTDTQYF.

The chain is built from TRBV6-5 and TRBJ2-3; D is possibly TRBD2 (6 bases). V was cut by 8 bases and J by 6 bases, with 9 bases left in between. CDR1 is MNHEY, CDR2 SVGAGI, per germline. This CDR3 has 11 residues. The CDR3 DNA follows: TGTGCCAGCCGGGGGTTGGATACGCAGTATTTT. Residues: CASRGLDTQYF.